The present T cell receptor beta chain was sequenced within a study of blood T cells in healthy people across ages. Study in general: About one barcoded beta molecule per two T cells was the capture yield of template switching.

Germline CDR1 is SEHNR and CDR2 is FQNEAQ (reference sequence). The CDR3 spans 13 residues. Trimming removed 5 bases at V and 4 bases at J, with 11 bases between. This clonotype was seen only once. Its antigen is undetermined. Findings of the study overall: Per-million-T-cell TCR beta diversity fell roughly linearly with age.

A J-beta primer mix and a sample-barcoded 5' primer were used in a second PCR of roughly 6 to 12 cycles. Every sample gave at least 2.5 million paired-end reads containing CDR3. TCRdb reprocessed the 5' RACE reads via MiXCR and lists one record per CDR3 protein. The sample shows roughly 800,000 distinct CDR3 sequences, approximately 53% of them seen only once. This receptor was obtained from an older man in good health. The V call is TRBV7-9, the J call TRBJ1-2, with a possible D match to TRBD1 (6 bases). The sequencing sample was made of blood. The CDR3: CASSHRGVYGYTF. DNA of the CDR3: TGTGCCAGCAGCCATAGGGGGGTCTATGGCTACACCTTC.